The clone carrying this TCR beta chain was recorded once. Its antigen is currently unknown. This sample was included in a study of CD8+ T cells in alopecia areata. In each case, RNA was isolated and then reverse transcribed into cDNA as the sequencing template. Assay used: immunoSEQ multiplex PCR; TCRdb lists only in-frame clones, some missing. Here the sample spans some 120,000 clones, 47% being singletons. Regarding the study as a whole: It was lesional scalp, especially alopecia totalis/universalis, that showed higher clonality than normal scalp. Mouse data revealed clearer TCR sharing than patient data did, a gap possibly tied to HLA.

Peripheral blood, together with lesional scalp punch biopsies, was collected from alopecia areata patients. Researchers picked out CD4+ and CD8+ T cells from PBMCs by sorting. Trimming took 1 base from V and 2 from J, leaving 11 bases between them. The CDR3 runs 16 residues. Germline CDR1 is MNHEY and CDR2 is SVGAGI. The V and J genes are TRBV6-5 and TRBJ2-2; D not certain. This receptor was identified in a human donor with alopecia areata. The sample consisted of NKG2D-low CD8+ T cells sorted from blood. The chain's CDR3 is CASSYLSNVNTGELFF. The DNA for the CDR3 is TGTGCCAGCAGTTACTTGTCTAACGTAAACACCGGGGAGCTGTTTTTT.